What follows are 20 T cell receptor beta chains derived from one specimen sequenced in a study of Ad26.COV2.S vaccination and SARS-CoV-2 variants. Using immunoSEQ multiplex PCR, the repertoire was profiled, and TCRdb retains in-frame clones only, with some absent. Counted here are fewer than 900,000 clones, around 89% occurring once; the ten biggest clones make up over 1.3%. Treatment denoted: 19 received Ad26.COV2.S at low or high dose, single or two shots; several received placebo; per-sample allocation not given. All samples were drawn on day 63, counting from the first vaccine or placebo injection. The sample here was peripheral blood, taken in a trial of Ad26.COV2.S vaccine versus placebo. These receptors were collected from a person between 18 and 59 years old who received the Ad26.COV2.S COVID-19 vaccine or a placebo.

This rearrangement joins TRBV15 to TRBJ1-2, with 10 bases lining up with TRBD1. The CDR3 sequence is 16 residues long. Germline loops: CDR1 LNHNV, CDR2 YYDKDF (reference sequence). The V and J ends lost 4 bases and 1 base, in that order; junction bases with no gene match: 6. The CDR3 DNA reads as TGTGCCACCAGCATGGGGACAGGGGTGATTAACTATGGCTACACCTTC. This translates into CATSMGTGVINYGYTF.

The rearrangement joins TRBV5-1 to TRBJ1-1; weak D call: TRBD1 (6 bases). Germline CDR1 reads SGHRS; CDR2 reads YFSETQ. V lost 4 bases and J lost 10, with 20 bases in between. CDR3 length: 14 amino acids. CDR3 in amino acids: CASSPSGTTGGAFF. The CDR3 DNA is TGCGCCAGCAGCCCGTCTGGGACAACGGGGGGAGCTTTCTTT.

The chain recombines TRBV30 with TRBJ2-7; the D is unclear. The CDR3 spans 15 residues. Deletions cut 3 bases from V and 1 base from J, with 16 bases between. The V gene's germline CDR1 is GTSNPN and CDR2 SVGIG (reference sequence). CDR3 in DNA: TGTGCCTGGAGGCAAGACCTCTCGTTATCCTACGAGCAGTACTTC. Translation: CAWRQDLSLSYEQYF.

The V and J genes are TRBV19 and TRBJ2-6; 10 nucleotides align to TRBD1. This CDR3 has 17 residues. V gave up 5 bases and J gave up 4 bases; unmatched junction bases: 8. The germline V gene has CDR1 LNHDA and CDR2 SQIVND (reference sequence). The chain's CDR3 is CASSDPGQGTGANVLTF. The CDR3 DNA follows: TGTGCCAGTAGTGATCCGGGACAGGGGACCGGGGCCAACGTCCTGACTTTC.

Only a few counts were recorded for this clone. The CDR3 region is CASSLGPTGGGGYTF. The CDR3 bases are TGTGCCAGCAGCTTAGGTCCGACAGGGGGAGGAGGCTACACCTTC. The rearrangement joins TRBV7-9 to TRBJ1-2; 9 nucleotides align to TRBD1. CDR1 SEHNR and CDR2 FQNEAQ come from the germline V gene (reference sequence). The CDR3 runs 15 residues. Trimming cost V 1 base and J 8 bases; bases outside gene matches: 8.

The CDR3 DNA sequence: TGTGCCAGCAGTGACAGGGGGCTCGGTAATGAAAAACTGTTTTTT. It yields the protein CASSDRGLGNEKLFF. This rearrangement joins TRBV6-1 to TRBJ1-4; 8 bases fit TRBD1. The ends lost 3 bases at V and 4 bases at J; junction bases unmatched: 4. Germline CDR1 MNHNS, CDR2 SASEGT. The CDR3 sequence is 15 residues long.

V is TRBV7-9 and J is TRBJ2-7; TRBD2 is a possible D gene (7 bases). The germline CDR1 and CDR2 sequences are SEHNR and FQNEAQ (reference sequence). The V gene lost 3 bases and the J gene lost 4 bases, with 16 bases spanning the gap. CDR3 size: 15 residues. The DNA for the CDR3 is TGTGCCAGCAGCTTCGGAGGGGGGGAGTGGTACGAGCAGTACTTC. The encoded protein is CASSFGGGEWYEQYF. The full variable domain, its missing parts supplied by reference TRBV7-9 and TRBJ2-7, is DTGVSQNPRHKITKRGQNVTFRCDPISEHNRLYWYRQTLGQGPEFLTYFQNEAQLEKSRLLSDRFSAERPKGSFSTLEIQRTEQGDSAMYLCASSFGGGEWYEQYFGPGTRLTVT.

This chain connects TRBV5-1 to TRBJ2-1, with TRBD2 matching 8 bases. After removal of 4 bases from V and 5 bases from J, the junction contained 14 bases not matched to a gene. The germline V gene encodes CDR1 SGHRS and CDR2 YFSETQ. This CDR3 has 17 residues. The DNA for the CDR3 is TGCGCCAGCAGCCGGCGGGGGGCGCAAAGGGGAGACAATGAGCAGTTCTTC. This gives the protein CASSRRGAQRGDNEQFF. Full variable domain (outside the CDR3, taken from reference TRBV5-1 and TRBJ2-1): KAGVTQTPRYLIKTRGQQVTLSCSPISGHRSVSWYQQTPGQGLQFLFEYFSETQRNKGNFPGRFSGRQFSNSRSEMNVSTLELGDSALYLCASSRRGAQRGDNEQFFGPGTRLTVL.

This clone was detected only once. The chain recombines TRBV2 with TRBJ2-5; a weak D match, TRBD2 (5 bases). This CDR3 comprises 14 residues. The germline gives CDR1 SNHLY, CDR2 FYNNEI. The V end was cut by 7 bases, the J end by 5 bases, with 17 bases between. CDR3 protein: CASTGTRARETQYF. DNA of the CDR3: TGTGCCAGCACGGGAACTAGGGCGAGGGAGACCCAGTACTTC.

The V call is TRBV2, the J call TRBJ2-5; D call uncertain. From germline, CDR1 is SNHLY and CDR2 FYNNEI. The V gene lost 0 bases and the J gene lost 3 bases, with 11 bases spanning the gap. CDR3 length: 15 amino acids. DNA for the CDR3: TGTGCCAGCAGTGAAGCGCTTTACTTTAAAGAGACCCAGTACTTC. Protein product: CASSEALYFKETQYF.

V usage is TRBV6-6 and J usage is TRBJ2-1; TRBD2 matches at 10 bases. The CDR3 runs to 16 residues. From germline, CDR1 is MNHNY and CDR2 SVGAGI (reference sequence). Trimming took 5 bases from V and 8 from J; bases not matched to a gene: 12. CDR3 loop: CASSRAGGRGNDEQFF. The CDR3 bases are TGTGCCAGCAGTCGAGCGGGAGGGAGGGGCAATGATGAGCAGTTCTTC.

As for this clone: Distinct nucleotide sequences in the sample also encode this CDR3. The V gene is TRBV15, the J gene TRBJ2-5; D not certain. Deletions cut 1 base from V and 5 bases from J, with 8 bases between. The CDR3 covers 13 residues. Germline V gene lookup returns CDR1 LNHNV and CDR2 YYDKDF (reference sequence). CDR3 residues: CATSRGLEETQYF. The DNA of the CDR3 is TGTGCCACCAGCAGAGGCCTAGAGGAGACCCAGTACTTC.

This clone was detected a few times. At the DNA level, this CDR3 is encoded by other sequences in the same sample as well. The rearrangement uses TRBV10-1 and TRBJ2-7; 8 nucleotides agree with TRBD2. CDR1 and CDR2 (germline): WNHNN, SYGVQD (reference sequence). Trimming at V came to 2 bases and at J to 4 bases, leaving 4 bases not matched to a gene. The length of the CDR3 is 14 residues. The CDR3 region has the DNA TGCGCCAGCAGTGAGAGCGGGAGAGAGTACGAGCAGTACTTC. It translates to CASSESGREYEQYF.

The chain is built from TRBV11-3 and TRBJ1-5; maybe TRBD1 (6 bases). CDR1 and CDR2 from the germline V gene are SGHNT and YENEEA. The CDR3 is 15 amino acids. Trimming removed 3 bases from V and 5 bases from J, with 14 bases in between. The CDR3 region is CASSFPTGSHQPQHF. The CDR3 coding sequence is TGTGCCAGCAGCTTCCCTACAGGGTCCCATCAGCCCCAGCATTTT. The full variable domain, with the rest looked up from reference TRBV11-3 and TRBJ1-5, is EAGVVQSPRYKIIEKKQPVAFWCNPISGHNTLYWYLQNLGQGPELLIRYENEEAVDDSQLPKDRFSAERLKGVDSTLKIQPAELGDSAVYLCASSFPTGSHQPQHFGDGTRLSIL.

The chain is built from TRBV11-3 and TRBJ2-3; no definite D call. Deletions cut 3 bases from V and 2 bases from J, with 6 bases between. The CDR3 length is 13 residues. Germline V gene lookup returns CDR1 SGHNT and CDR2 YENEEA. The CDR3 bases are TGTGCCAGCAGCTTTATCTTCACAGATACGCAGTATTTT. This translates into CASSFIFTDTQYF.

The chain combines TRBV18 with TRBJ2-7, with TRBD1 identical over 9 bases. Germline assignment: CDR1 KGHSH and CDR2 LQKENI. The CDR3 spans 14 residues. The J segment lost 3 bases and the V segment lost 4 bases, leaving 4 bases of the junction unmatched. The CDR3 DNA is TGTGCCAGCTCACTTGGACAGGGGATCTACGAGCAGTACTTC. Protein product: CASSLGQGIYEQYF.

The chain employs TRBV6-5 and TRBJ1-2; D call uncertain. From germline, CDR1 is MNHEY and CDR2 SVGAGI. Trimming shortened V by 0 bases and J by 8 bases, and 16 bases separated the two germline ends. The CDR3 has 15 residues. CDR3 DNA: TGTGCCAGCAGTTACTCGAGGGAGGGCTCGGGAGGCTACACCTTC. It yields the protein CASSYSREGSGGYTF.

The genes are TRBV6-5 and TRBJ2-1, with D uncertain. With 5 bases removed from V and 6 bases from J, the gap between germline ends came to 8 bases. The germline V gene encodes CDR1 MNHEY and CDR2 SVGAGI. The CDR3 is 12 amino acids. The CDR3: CASSPGGNEQFF. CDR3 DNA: TGTGCCAGCAGTCCCGGCGGCAATGAGCAGTTCTTC.

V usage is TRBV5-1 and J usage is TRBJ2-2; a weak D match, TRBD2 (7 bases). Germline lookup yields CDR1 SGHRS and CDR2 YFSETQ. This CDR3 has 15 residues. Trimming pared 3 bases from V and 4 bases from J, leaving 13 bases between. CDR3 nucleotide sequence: TGCGCCAGCAGCTCAAGGGGGGGAACCACCGGGGAGCTGTTTTTT. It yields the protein CASSSRGGTTGELFF.

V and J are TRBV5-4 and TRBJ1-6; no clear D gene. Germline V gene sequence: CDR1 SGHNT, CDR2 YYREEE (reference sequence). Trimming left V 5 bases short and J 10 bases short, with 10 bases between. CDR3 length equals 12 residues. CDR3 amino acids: CASSYIGSPLHF. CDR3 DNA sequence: TGTGCCAGCAGTTACATAGGATCACCCCTCCACTTT.